This T cell receptor beta chain was sequenced during a study of cytomegalovirus exposure and HLA in healthy donors. Points on this clone: Its antigen is not known.

Overall study findings and caveats: According to an earlier analysis, most TCR beta V segments yielded productive rearrangements about 90% or about 30% of the time. It was likely that a cluster of highly shared sequence variants was a sequencing artifact.

V gave up 4 bases and J gave up 4 bases; unmatched junction bases: 10. Germline-derived CDR1 and CDR2 are SGHVS and FNYEAQ. CDR3 length: 17 residues. PCR amplification relied on 60 Vbeta primers (plus 13 Jbeta primers). The repertoire was sequenced with immunoSEQ multiplex PCR; TCRdb's copy has only in-frame clones and lacks some. The table records roughly 180,000 clones, approximately 85% of them present only once. The chain joins TRBV7-6 to TRBJ2-1; 10 bases map to TRBD2. The TCR originated in a young man in good health and CMV-seropositive. The sample taken for sequencing was PBMCs. CDR3 sequence reads: CASSSRLSGGPYNEQFF. The CDR3 nucleotides read TGTGCCAGCAGCTCCCGCCTTAGCGGGGGGCCATACAATGAGCAGTTCTTC.